One and the same sample provided the 8 T cell receptor beta chains below, sequenced in a study of naive and memory T cell subsets. Regarding the study as a whole: Especially in CD8 cells, naive repertoires contained a few larger clonotypes, possibly CD45RA-re-expressing memory cells.

Two oligonucleotides, mixed equimolar, formed the beta constant-region primer covering TRBC1 and TRBC2. Ligated cDNA was amplified by four rounds of PCR with nested alpha and beta constant-region primers and SP2. TCRdb itself ran the UMI-ligation and nested PCR reads through MiXCR, one entry per CDR3 protein. The data show about 150,000 distinct CDR3 sequences, about 23% seen once. For these receptors, no antigen is known. Input material: naive CD4+ T cells from blood. These receptors were collected from a human donor in good health.

This clonotype was detected ten times or more. This CDR3 reads CSALGGRTDTQYF. The DNA for the CDR3 is TGCAGCGCATTGGGCGGGAGGACAGATACGCAGTATTTT. The chain is built from TRBV29-1 and TRBJ2-3; TRBD2 agrees at 8 bases. Losses at the gene ends were 7 bases for V and 3 bases for J; bases not matched to a gene: 6. CDR1 and CDR2 from the germline V gene are SQVTM and ANQGSEA. CDR3 length equals 13 residues.

This clonotype has only a few counts. DNA of the CDR3: TGCAGTGCCGTCGAGGGTGCTAACACTGAAGCTTTCTTT. Its protein product is CSAVEGANTEAFF. This sequence joins TRBV20-1 and TRBJ1-1; no firm D call. Between the trimmed V and J ends, which lost 6 bases and 2 bases, there was a span of 13 bases. The length of the CDR3 is 13 residues. Germline-derived CDR1 and CDR2 are DFQATT and SNEGSKA (reference sequence).

This clonotype showed up just a few times. The chain links TRBV20-1 to TRBJ2-5; D remains unclear. CDR1 is DFQATT, CDR2 SNEGSKA, per germline (reference sequence). The CDR3 covers 14 residues. The V end lost 5 bases, the J end lost 4 bases, and 17 bases lay between the germline ends. CDR3 residues: CSAPPLRGAETQYF. CDR3 nucleotides: TGCAGTGCTCCTCCTCTCAGAGGCGCAGAGACCCAGTACTTC.

This clonotype was found a few times. The CDR3 here is CASSGAPLLAQEQYF. The CDR3 DNA reads as TGTGCCAGCAGCGGGGCCCCCTTACTAGCGCAAGAGCAGTACTTC. The chain couples TRBV9 to TRBJ2-7; TRBD2 aligns across 7 bases. The CDR3 extends over 15 amino acids. Trimming at V came to 3 bases and at J to 7 bases, leaving 13 bases not matched to a gene. CDR1 is SGDLS, CDR2 YYNGEE, per germline.

The gene calls are TRBV30 and TRBJ2-1; 10 bases fit TRBD2. The germline gives CDR1 GTSNPN, CDR2 SVGIG (reference sequence). V was pared by 2 bases and J by 8 bases, with 21 bases of the junction left unmatched. The CDR3 has 19 amino acids. The CDR3, as DNA: TGTGCCTGGAGTCCTACCCAACCCCCGTCTCTAGCGGGAGTTTATGAGCAGTTCTTC. It yields the protein CAWSPTQPPSLAGVYEQFF.

This clonotype appeared a single time. The chain uses TRBV6-1 and TRBJ2-3; 14 bases map to TRBD2. J lost 3 bases, V lost 6 bases, and 5 bases had no gene match. Germline CDR1 is MNHNS and CDR2 is SASEGT. The CDR3 length is 16 residues. Here the CDR3 reads CASRRLAGGRTDTQYF. Here the CDR3 DNA reads TGTGCCAGCAGGAGACTAGCGGGAGGGAGGACAGATACGCAGTATTTT.

The chain links TRBV18 to TRBJ2-3; D unresolved. CDR3 length: 17 amino acids. Trimming shortened V by 3 bases and J by 0 bases, and 16 bases separated the two germline ends. The V gene's germline CDR1 is KGHSH and CDR2 LQKENI. CDR3 sequence reads: CASSPPTPRGSTDTQYF. CDR3 bases: TGTGCCAGCTCACCCCCAACCCCCCGAGGAAGCACAGATACGCAGTATTTT.

The chain employs TRBV7-9 and TRBJ2-2; no firm D call. The germline V and J ends were trimmed by 3 bases and 2 bases, with 13 bases remaining between them. The V gene's germline CDR1 is SEHNR and CDR2 FQNEAQ (reference sequence). This CDR3 spans 16 amino acids. The CDR3 nucleotides read TGTGCCAGCAGCTTCCCTAGAAATCAAAACACCGGGGAGCTGTTTTTT. As protein: CASSFPRNQNTGELFF.